A selection of T cell receptor beta chains follows, all from one sample in a study of regulatory T cells in long-lasting Graves disease. TCRdb reprocessed the multiplex PCR reads via MiXCR and lists one record per CDR3 protein. Here the sample spans about 470,000 distinct CDR3 sequences, 15% being singletons. These same data were also listed under a study on T cells in Graves' hyperthyroidism and ophthalmopathy.

This material consisted of peripheral blood mononuclear cells (PBMCs), taken at new diagnosis, from a patient treated with antithyroid drugs. The receptor set was obtained from a woman aged 25-40 years with Graves disease. Both conserved end residues are trimmed from each CDR3.

TRBV11-2,TRBJ2-7,ASSLGLAGGEQY
TRBV3-1,TRBJ2-7,ASSPLGRGSSYEQY
TRBV18,TRBJ1-1,ASSPRTNTEAF
TRBV30,TRBJ1-6,AHSTGIASPLH
TRBV10-3,TRBJ2-2,AISESNAGGPSSRELF
TRBV15,TRBJ2-1,ATSRGRGGNEQF
TRBV7-2,TRBJ1-5,ASSLAPGASNQPQH
TRBV4-1,TRBJ2-5,ASSQVDREETQY
TRBV2,TRBJ2-7,AVSPGTSGRAYEQY
TRBV7-6,TRBJ2-7,ASSQVQAAGSYEQY
TRBV30,TRBJ1-1,AWSPTVVNTEAF
TRBV5-1,TRBJ2-1,ASSLNNEQF
TRBV28,TRBJ2-7,ASSFGGGTGSYEQY
TRBV7-2,TRBJ2-3,ASSLGHPADTQY
TRBV3-1,TRBJ2-5,ASRPILAGQETQY
TRBV12-3/TRBV12-4,TRBJ2-3,ASSLAAKSDTQY
TRBV20-1,TRBJ2-7,SARQGVGYYEQY